Reported below is one T cell receptor (beta chain). The antigen is not known. The data originate from a study of radiotherapy plus CTLA-4 blockade in lung cancer. The overall study: Objective responses were documented in approximately 18% of patients, with disease control in 31%.

General study results and limits: Subsequent to radiotherapy plus ipilimumab, tumor-derived TCR clones underwent expansion in blood. Best predicting response, reportedly, were early blood T cell clone dynamics, with interferon-beta.

Libraries were prepared by immunoSEQ multiplex PCR; TCRdb keeps only in-frame clonotypes and omits some of them. The data hold approximately 80,000 clones, with under 85% observed a single time. Per germline, CDR1 SGHRS and CDR2 YFSETQ. V was pared by 2 bases and J by 5 bases, with 2 bases between. The CDR3 runs to 11 residues. CTLA-4 blockade with ipilimumab, together with focal radiation, was given to patients with chemo-refractory metastatic non-small-cell lung cancer. The rearrangement links TRBV5-1 to TRBJ2-1; D gene uncertain. The clonotype was recovered from a human donor with non-small cell lung cancer who had stable disease on radiotherapy plus ipilimumab. The sample consisted of peripheral blood, taken from a patient treated with radiotherapy plus ipilimumab. The CDR3 loop reads CASSFNNEQFF. The CDR3 bases are TGCGCCAGCAGCTTCAACAATGAGCAGTTCTTC. The entire variable domain, with the rest obtained from reference TRBV5-1 and TRBJ2-1, is as follows: KAGVTQTPRYLIKTRGQQVTLSCSPISGHRSVSWYQQTPGQGLQFLFEYFSETQRNKGNFPGRFSGRQFSNSRSEMNVSTLELGDSALYLCASSFNNEQFFGPGTRLTVL.